This TCR beta chain was recorded in a study of blood T cells in healthy people across ages. Notes on the study in general: Older age coincided with a roughly linear decline in TCR beta diversity per million T cells. PBMC samples, being unsorted, prevented any conclusive comparison of naive and antigen-experienced cells.

V gave up 2 bases and J gave up 2 bases, with 10 bases separating them. The length of the CDR3 is 14 residues. CDR1 and CDR2 (germline): MNHEY, SVGEGT. As to this clonotype: The antigen remains undetermined.

Using a J-beta primer mix together with a sample-barcoded 5' primer, a second PCR was run for roughly 6 to 12 cycles. TCRdb itself ran the 5' RACE reads through MiXCR, one entry per CDR3 protein. The sample holds about 730,000 distinct CDR3 sequences; around 46% are singletons and the top ten take more than 20%. Each sample yielded at least 6 micrograms of PBMC total RNA. Material: blood. V and J are TRBV6-2 or TRBV6-3 and TRBJ2-7; D not certain. The source is a woman aged 60-75 years in good health. The CDR3 region is CASSYGRRTYEQYF. The CDR3 region has the DNA TGTGCCAGCAGTTACGGTCGCCGTACCTACGAGCAGTACTTC.